A selection of T cell receptor beta chains follows, all from one sample in a study of radiotherapy plus CTLA-4 blockade in lung cancer. The assay was immunoSEQ multiplex PCR, and TCRdb's table has in-frame clones only and misses some. The sample yields 75,000 to 95,000 clones, approximately 80% seen once. Source: peripheral blood, taken from a patient treated with radiotherapy plus ipilimumab. These receptors all stem from a human donor with non-small cell lung cancer that progressed on radiotherapy plus ipilimumab. Both conserved end residues are part of each CDR3. Each record gives: V gene, J gene, D gene, clone size, CDR3 DNA, CDR3 protein. The D gene is left open where the match is weak. Part of the rows lack a size; the others show once, few, many or a class for expanded clones.

>TRBV7-3|TRBJ1-2|.|.
TGTGCCAGCAGCCGGGACAACTATGGCTACACCTTC
CASSRDNYGYTF
>TRBV2|TRBJ2-7|.|.
TGTGCCAGCACCCCGGGTCCTAGATACGAGCAGTACTTC
CASTPGPRYEQYF
>TRBV28|TRBJ1-4|.|.
TGTGCCAGCACTAGAACGATCGGGTCAGCTAATGAAAAACTGTTTTTT
CASTRTIGSANEKLFF
>TRBV9|TRBJ2-3|.|.
TGTGCCAGCAGCGTAGAGCAGGGAATAGATACGCAGTATTTT
CASSVEQGIDTQYF
>TRBV10-3|TRBJ1-4|.|.
TGTGCCATCAAGGCGGGGTCCAATGAAAAACTGTTTTTT
CAIKAGSNEKLFF
>TRBV27|TRBJ2-2|.|.
TGTGCCAGCAGTTTATCGTGGAGGGCCGGGGAGCTGTTTTTT
CASSLSWRAGELFF
>TRBV7-3|TRBJ2-3|.|.
TGTGCCAGCAGCCCCCACCCGGGTCTAGATACGCAGTATTTT
CASSPHPGLDTQYF
>TRBV5-1|TRBJ2-5|.|.
TGCGCCAGCAGCCGACTAGGAATGTTCCAAGAGACCCAGTACTTC
CASSRLGMFQETQYF
>TRBV2|TRBJ1-5|.|.
TGTGCCAGCAGGCACAGGGTTGATCAGCCCCAGCATTTT
CASRHRVDQPQHF
>TRBV6-6|TRBJ1-4|TRBD1|few
TGTGCCAGCAGGGGACAGGGCCAGGATGAAAAACTGTTTTTT
CASRGQGQDEKLFF
>TRBV6-1|TRBJ1-1|.|once
TGTGCCAGCAGGAGGGGGGACCGACAGAGTGAAGCTTTCTTT
CASRRGDRQSEAFF
>TRBV5-1|TRBJ2-6|.|.
TGCGCCAGCAGCTTGACAGCTACTAGCTCTGGGGCCAACGTCCTGACTTTC
CASSLTATSSGANVLTF
>TRBV7-8|TRBJ2-7|.|.
TGTGCCAGCAGCCCAGGGTACGAGCAGTACTTC
CASSPGYEQYF
>TRBV18|TRBJ2-1|TRBD2|once
TGTGCCAGCTCATACTCCGGGACTAGCGGGAGGGGCTCCTACAATGAGCAGTTCTTC
CASSYSGTSGRGSYNEQFF
>TRBV2|TRBJ2-6|.|.
TGTGCCAGCACTGAAGTCAGGGTGGGGGCCAACGTCCTGACTTTC
CASTEVRVGANVLTF
>TRBV10-3|TRBJ2-7|.|.
TGTGCCATCAGTGAGTCTAGGGGGACTCCGTCCTACGAGCAGTACTTC
CAISESRGTPSYEQYF
>TRBV6-6|TRBJ1-5|.|.
TGTGCCAGCACCGGACAGAGCAATCAGCCCCAGCATTTT
CASTGQSNQPQHF
>TRBV5-4|TRBJ1-4|.|.
TGTGCCAGCAGCTTGGATCGAGGACCCGGAGGGGAAAAACTGTTTTTT
CASSLDRGPGGEKLFF
>TRBV5-4|TRBJ2-5|.|once
TGTGCCAGCAGCTTGGCTCAAGACGGGGAGACCCAGTACTTC
CASSLAQDGETQYF
>TRBV27|TRBJ1-1|.|.
TGTGCCAGCAGTTTAACACGCAACACTGAAGCTTTCTTT
CASSLTRNTEAFF